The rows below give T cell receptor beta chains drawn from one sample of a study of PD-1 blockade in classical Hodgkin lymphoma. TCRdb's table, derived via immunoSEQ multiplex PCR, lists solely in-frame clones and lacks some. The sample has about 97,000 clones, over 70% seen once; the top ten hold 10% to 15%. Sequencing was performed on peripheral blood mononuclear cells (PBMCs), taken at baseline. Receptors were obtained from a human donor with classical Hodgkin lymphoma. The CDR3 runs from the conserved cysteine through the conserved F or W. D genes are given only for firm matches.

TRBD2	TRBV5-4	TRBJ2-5	TGTGCCAGCAGCTTGGTTCCTAGCGGGAGTTGGGAGACCCAGTACTTC	CASSLVPSGSWETQYF
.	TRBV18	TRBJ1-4	TGTGCCAGCTCACCCCCCTCTTCTAATGAAAAACTGTTTTTT	CASSPPSSNEKLFF
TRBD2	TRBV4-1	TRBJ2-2	TGCGCCAGCAGCCAAGTTAGCGGGAGTATCGGGGAGCTGTTTTTT	CASSQVSGSIGELFF
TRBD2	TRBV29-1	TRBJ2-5	TGCAGCGCCTCCGGGACTAGCGGGAGTAGGCCGGAGACCCAGTACTTC	CSASGTSGSRPETQYF
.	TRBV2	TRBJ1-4	TGTGCCAGCAGACCCGGGACTGGGGAAAAACTGTTTTTT	CASRPGTGEKLFF
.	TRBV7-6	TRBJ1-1	TGTGCCAGCAGCTTAGAAACGAACACTGAAGCTTTCTTT	CASSLETNTEAFF
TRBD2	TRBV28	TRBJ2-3	TGTGCCAGCGGCGTCCTAGCGGGAGAGACAGATACGCAGTATTTT	CASGVLAGETDTQYF
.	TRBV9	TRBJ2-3	TGTGCCAGCAGCCCTCCGAGGGAAAGCACAGATACGCAGTATTTT	CASSPPRESTDTQYF
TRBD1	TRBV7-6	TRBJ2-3	TGTGCCAGCAGCTTGGACGGACAGGGTCGCACAGATACGCAGTATTTT	CASSLDGQGRTDTQYF
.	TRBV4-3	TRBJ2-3	TGCGCCAGCAGCCAAGATCTGCCAGATACGCAGTATTTT	CASSQDLPDTQYF
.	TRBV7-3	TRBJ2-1	TGTGCCAGCAGCTTGAACGGTAACTACAATGAGCAGTTCTTC	CASSLNGNYNEQFF